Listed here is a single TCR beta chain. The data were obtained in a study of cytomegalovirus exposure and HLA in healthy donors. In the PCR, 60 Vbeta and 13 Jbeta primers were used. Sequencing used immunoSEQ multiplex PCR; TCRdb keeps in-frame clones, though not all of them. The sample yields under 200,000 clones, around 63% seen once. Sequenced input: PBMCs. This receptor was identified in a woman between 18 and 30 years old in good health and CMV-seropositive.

CDR3 sequence reads: CASSSGGEKLFF. DNA of the CDR3: TGTGCCAGCTCCTCAGGAGGTGAAAAACTGTTTTTT. The V call is TRBV18, the J call TRBJ1-4, with unresolved D. V lost 6 bases and J 7 bases, leaving 9 bases between the germline ends. The CDR3 is 12 residues long. The germline V gene has CDR1 KGHSH and CDR2 LQKENI.